This is a list of T cell receptor beta chains from one sample in a study of cytomegalovirus exposure and HLA in healthy donors. Data came from immunoSEQ multiplex PCR; TCRdb stores just in-frame clones and leaves some out. The table shows under 150,000 clones, with around 80% occurring only once. Material for sequencing was PBMCs. The receptor set was obtained from a man younger than 40 in good health and CMV-seronegative. CDR3s include the opening cysteine and the closing phenylalanine or tryptophan. D genes are given only for firm matches. Size is omitted from some rows. Given values are once, few, many or a class for expanded clones.

>TRBD1|TRBJ1-1|NA|TRBV11-2
TGTGCCAGCAGCTCCCCAAGGGGGCCCATGAACACTGAAGCTTTCTTT
CASSSPRGPMNTEAFF
>NA|TRBJ2-7|NA|TRBV27
TGTGCCAGCAGCACTAGCCCTCATTACGAGCAGTACTTC
CASSTSPHYEQYF
>NA|TRBJ2-1|NA|TRBV2
TGTGCCAGCAGTGTTCAGCGAGTACCCTACAATGAGCAGTTCTTC
CASSVQRVPYNEQFF
>NA|TRBJ2-7|NA|TRBV27
TGTGCCAGCAGACAGAACAGGGACGAGTTCTACGAGCAGTACTTC
CASRQNRDEFYEQYF
>TRBD1|TRBJ2-2|NA|TRBV18
TGTGCCAGCTCACCAATGGCAGGGACAGGTACCGGGGAGCTGTTTTTT
CASSPMAGTGTGELFF
>NA|TRBJ1-5|NA|TRBV19
TGTGCCAGTAGTACAAAAAATAATCAGCCCCAGCATTTT
CASSTKNNQPQHF
>NA|TRBJ1-1|once|TRBV5-1
TGCGCCAGCAGCGGGGGGGACGGGAACACTGAAGCTTTCTTT
CASSGGDGNTEAFF
>TRBD2|TRBJ2-5|NA|TRBV4-1
TGCGCCAGCAGCCAAGTGGGGGGAGGGGAGACCCAGTACTTC
CASSQVGGGETQYF
>TRBD1|TRBJ2-7|NA|TRBV29-1
TGCAGCGTGAGCGGGGGGACAGGGGGCGAGCAGTACTTC
CSVSGGTGGEQYF
>NA|TRBJ2-7|NA|TRBV7-8
TGTGCCAGCAGCTTAGCACGAATGGGGAGATCCTACGAGCAGTACTTC
CASSLARMGRSYEQYF
>TRBD2|TRBJ2-7|NA|TRBV11-3
TGTGCCAGCAGCTCTGGACTAGCGGGAGGGGAGCAGTACTTC
CASSSGLAGGEQYF
>TRBD1|TRBJ1-4|NA|TRBV5-1
TGCGCCAGCAGCTTAGGGGACAGGGACGCGGTAAAACTGTTTTTT
CASSLGDRDAVKLFF
>NA|TRBJ2-1|NA|TRBV27
TGTGCCAGCAGTTTAGCAGCGCTTGCCTACAATGAGCAGTTCTTC
CASSLAALAYNEQFF
>TRBD1|TRBJ1-2|NA|TRBV5-6
TGTGCCAGCAGCTTGGGACAGGGCGGCGGTGGCTACACCTTC
CASSLGQGGGGYTF
>TRBD1|TRBJ2-2|NA|TRBV5-6
TGTGCCAGCAGCTCTGGTCCGACAGGGGGCCACGGGGAGCTGTTTTTT
CASSSGPTGGHGELFF
>TRBD2|TRBJ2-7|NA|TRBV9
TGTGCCAGCAGCGTACGGGCGGGAGGGGGCTACGAGCAGTACTTC
CASSVRAGGGYEQYF
>TRBD1|TRBJ1-5|NA|TRBV14
TGTGCCAGCAGCCCCTCGGGACAGTCTGTCCAGCATTTT
CASSPSGQSVQHF
>TRBD2|TRBJ2-1|NA|TRBV15
TGTGCCACCAGCAGACTATCTTGGTCTAGCGGGAAGGCAAATGAGCAGTTCTTC
CATSRLSWSSGKANEQFF
>NA|TRBJ1-4|NA|TRBV10-3
TGTGCCATCAGTGAGGGAGGGGCGGGTAATGAAAAACTGTTTTTT
CAISEGGAGNEKLFF
>NA|TRBJ2-7|NA|TRBV30
TGTGCCTGGAGAGTCGAGCCAGGGGCGTCCGAGCAGTACTTC
CAWRVEPGASEQYF
>TRBD1|TRBJ2-7|NA|TRBV29-1
TGCAGCGCCGTAGGACAGGGTTACGAGCAGTACTTC
CSAVGQGYEQYF
>NA|TRBJ1-2|NA|TRBV28
TGTGCCAGCGAACAGGCCTATGGCTACACCTTC
CASEQAYGYTF
>TRBD1|TRBJ1-2|NA|TRBV5-4
TGTGCCAGCAGCCGCGACGGGACAGGGGTATTTAGCTACACCTTC
CASSRDGTGVFSYTF
>TRBD2|TRBJ2-1|NA|TRBV5-1
TGCGCCAGCAGCTTTTCTAGCGGGAGTACTTCGGGGAATGAGCAGTTCTTC
CASSFSSGSTSGNEQFF
>NA|TRBJ1-4|NA|TRBV13
TGTGCCAGCAGGGGGAGGCAGACTAATGAAAAACTGTTTTTT
CASRGRQTNEKLFF
>NA|TRBJ2-7|few|TRBV28
TGTGCCAGCAGTTCCAGTTACGAGCAGTACTTC
CASSSSYEQYF
>TRBD1|TRBJ1-1|few|TRBV6-5
TGTGCCAGCAGCAGAGGGGGCGCGGCGGAAGCTTTCTTT
CASSRGGAAEAFF
>TRBD1|TRBJ2-5|NA|TRBV5-1
TGCGCCAGCAGCAAGACAGGGAACCAAGAGACCCAGTACTTC
CASSKTGNQETQYF
>TRBD1|TRBJ1-2|NA|TRBV19
TGTGCCAGTAACAGAGGGGGCGACTATGGCTACACCTTC
CASNRGGDYGYTF
>TRBD1|TRBJ1-5|NA|TRBV18
TGTGCCAGCAGGGGGCAGATCCACCAGCCCCAGCATTTT
CASRGQIHQPQHF
>TRBD1|TRBJ2-7|NA|TRBV11-2
TGTGCCAGCAGCTTCGGGACAGAGATCTCCTACGAGCAGTACTTC
CASSFGTEISYEQYF
>NA|TRBJ1-1|NA|TRBV18
TGTGCCAGCCTAGAGTGGGCTGAAGCTTTCTTT
CASLEWAEAFF
>TRBD1|TRBJ2-7|NA|TRBV5-1
TGCGCCAGCAGTCGCGGCGGGTGGGACAGGGGCACCTACGAGCAGTACTTC
CASSRGGWDRGTYEQYF
>NA|TRBJ1-3|NA|TRBV6-1
TGTGCCAGCAGGACAAACTCTGGAAACACCATATATTTT
CASRTNSGNTIYF
>TRBD1|TRBJ1-1|NA|TRBV19
TGTGCCAGTAGGATGGGACAGGGACGAGCTGAAGCTTTCTTT
CASRMGQGRAEAFF
>NA|TRBJ1-4|NA|TRBV7-3
TGTGCCAGCAGCAGGGACATTAATGAAAAACTGTTTTTT
CASSRDINEKLFF
>TRBD2|TRBJ2-3|NA|TRBV4-1
TGCGCCAGCAGCCCCTCGGGTAGCGGGGGACTCTATTCTAGCACAGATACGCAGTATTTT
CASSPSGSGGLYSSTDTQYF
>NA|TRBJ2-2|NA|TRBV10-2
TGCGCCAACGCGGGCAGGGGGGAAACCGGGGAGCTGTTTTTT
CANAGRGETGELFF
>NA|TRBJ1-5|NA|TRBV5-5
TGTGCCAGCAGCTGGACAGTGGGGAGCAATCAGCCCCAGCATTTT
CASSWTVGSNQPQHF
>TRBD1|TRBJ1-5|NA|TRBV19
TGTGCCAGTAGTATGGGGGGACAGGGCAACCAGCCCCAGCATTTT
CASSMGGQGNQPQHF
>NA|TRBJ1-6|NA|TRBV7-6
TGTGCCAGCAGCCTCTCCTATAATTCACCCCTCCACTTT
CASSLSYNSPLHF